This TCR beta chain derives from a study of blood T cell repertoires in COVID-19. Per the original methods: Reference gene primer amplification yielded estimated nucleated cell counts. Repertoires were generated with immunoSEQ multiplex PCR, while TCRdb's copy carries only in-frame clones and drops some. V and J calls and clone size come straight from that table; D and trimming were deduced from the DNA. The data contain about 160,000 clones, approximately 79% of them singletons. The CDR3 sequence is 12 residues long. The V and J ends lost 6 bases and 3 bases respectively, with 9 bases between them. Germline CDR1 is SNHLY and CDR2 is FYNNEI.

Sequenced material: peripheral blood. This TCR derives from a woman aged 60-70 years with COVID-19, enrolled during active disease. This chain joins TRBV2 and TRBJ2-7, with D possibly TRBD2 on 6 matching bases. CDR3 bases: TGTGCCAGCAGCCGGGACTTCTACGAGCAGTACTTC. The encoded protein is CASSRDFYEQYF.